This passage covers 31 T cell receptor beta chains from one sample sequenced in a study of blood T cells in healthy people across ages. A second roughly 6 to 12 cycle PCR used barcoded and J-beta primers. TCRdb re-derived calls from the 5' RACE reads in MiXCR, one entry per CDR3 protein. The data contain hundreds of thousands of distinct CDR3 sequences, around a fifth of them singletons. Source material: blood. The receptors were sampled from a man between 65 and 85 years old in good health.

V is TRBV28 and J is TRBJ2-2; D gene uncertain. Germline V gene data show CDR1 as MDHEN and CDR2 as SYDVKM. This CDR3 region has 11 residues. The CDR3 sequence is CASGVGGELFF. The DNA of the CDR3 is TGTGCAAGTGGCGTGGGCGGGGAGCTGTTTTTT.

This clonotype was seen only a few times. This sequence joins TRBV20-1 and TRBJ1-1, with a possible D match to TRBD1 (5 bases). The V gene's germline CDR1 is DFQATT and CDR2 SNEGSKA (reference sequence). The CDR3 runs 15 residues. Trimming cost V 0 bases and J 1 base, with 12 bases left between them. CDR3 DNA: TGCAGTGCTAGAGATCACTCTGGGGCGAACACTGAAGCTTTCTTT. Residues: CSARDHSGANTEAFF.

This clonotype was seen repeatedly, ten times or more. The rearrangement uses TRBV28 and TRBJ2-3, with 11 nucleotides matching TRBD2. V lost 5 bases, J lost 3 bases, and 4 bases stayed unmatched. Germline CDR1 MDHEN, CDR2 SYDVKM. The CDR3 extends over 15 amino acids. CDR3 sequence: CASSRGTSGTDTQYF. The CDR3 DNA is TGTGCCAGCAGTCGCGGGACTAGCGGAACAGATACGCAGTATTTT.

This clonotype showed up just a few times. The chain carries TRBV14 and TRBJ2-2; possibly TRBD1 for D (5 bases). The V end lost 1 base, the J end lost 0 bases, and 9 bases lay between the germline ends. CDR3 length equals 16 residues. From germline, CDR1 is SGHDN and CDR2 FVKESK. The CDR3 here is CASSQGTPANTGELFF. CDR3 bases: TGTGCCAGCAGCCAAGGGACACCAGCGAACACCGGGGAGCTGTTTTTT.

Only a few counts were recorded for this clonotype. This sequence joins TRBV6-5 and TRBJ1-3; 8 nucleotides align to TRBD1. The CDR3 loop spans 17 amino acids. Germline V gene lookup returns CDR1 MNHEY and CDR2 SVGAGI. V lost 0 bases, J lost 4 bases, and 8 bases stayed unmatched. CDR3 residues: CASSYSVQGAPGNTIYF. For the CDR3, the DNA is TGTGCCAGCAGTTACTCGGTGCAGGGGGCGCCCGGAAACACCATATATTTT.

This clonotype has only a few counts. The rearrangement joins TRBV18 to TRBJ2-5; no firm D call. The germline CDR1 and CDR2 sequences are KGHSH and LQKENI. CDR3 length: 14 amino acids. V gave up 1 base and J gave up 1 base, with 7 bases separating them. CDR3 DNA: TGTGCCAGCTCACCACTCGGCAGCCAAGAGACCCAGTACTTC. Its translation is CASSPLGSQETQYF.

The J gene is TRBJ2-5, the V gene TRBV2; D gene unclear. Gene TRBJ2-7 matches the end of the DNA better, so the J call may be wrong. Germline V CDR1 and CDR2: SNHLY, FYNNEI. This CDR3 comprises 14 residues. The CDR3 DNA sequence: TGTGCCAGCAGCCCCCGAAAAAGCTCCTACGAGCAGTACTTC. Residues: CASSPRKSSYEQYF.

The rearrangement links TRBV20-1 to TRBJ2-1; 12 bases agree with TRBD2. CDR3 size: 16 residues. V gave up 6 bases and J gave up 4 bases; unmatched junction bases: 10. Germline V gene sequence: CDR1 DFQATT, CDR2 SNEGSKA (reference sequence). For the CDR3, the DNA is TGCAGTGCCCGAAGCCCTCTAGCGGGAGGGTACAATGAGCAGTTCTTC. This codes for CSARSPLAGGYNEQFF.

J is TRBJ2-3 and V is TRBV4-2; the D is unclear. The CDR3 is made up of 15 amino acids. Trimming took off 4 bases at V and 5 bases at J, with 16 bases between the two ends. The germline V gene encodes CDR1 LGHNA and CDR2 YNFKEQ. The CDR3 region is CASSPRTQVGDTQYF. CDR3 in DNA: TGTGCCAGCAGCCCCCGGACCCAGGTGGGAGATACGCAGTATTTT.

This chain uses TRBV6-6 with TRBJ2-1; tentatively, D is TRBD1 (6 bases). V was shortened by 6 bases and J by 5 bases, with 11 bases between the two germline ends. CDR1 is MNHNY, CDR2 SVGAGI, per germline (reference sequence). The CDR3 sequence is 13 residues long. CDR3: CASRTAGDNEQFF. The DNA for the CDR3 is TGTGCCAGCAGAACGGCAGGGGACAATGAGCAGTTCTTC.

Concerning this clonotype itself: An end of the junction differs from the germline gene, which may be a read error. This chain connects TRBV5-1 to TRBJ2-5; TRBD2 is a possible D gene (6 bases). The CDR3 has 14 residues. Germline CDR1 SGHRS, CDR2 YFSETQ. The CDR3: CASSRGTSQGTQYF. CDR3 bases: TGCGCCAGCAGCCGAGGGACTTCTCAAGGGACCCAGTACTTC.

This clonotype has a handful of counts. The rearrangement uses TRBV24-1 and TRBJ2-2, with a possible D match to TRBD1 (7 bases). The V end lost 2 bases, the J end lost 7 bases, and 16 bases lay between the germline ends. Germline CDR1 and CDR2: KGHDR and SFDVKD. The CDR3 totals 16 residues. The CDR3 loop is CATSDSRQGGSGELFF. The CDR3 nucleotides are TGTGCCACCAGTGATTCCCGACAGGGAGGTAGCGGGGAGCTGTTTTTT.

This clonotype has more than one count but fewer than ten. This chain uses TRBV10-3 with TRBJ2-7; 13 bases fit TRBD2. The CDR3 loop spans 15 amino acids. Trimming cost V 8 bases and J 6 bases; bases outside gene matches: 10. Germline assignment: CDR1 ENHRY and CDR2 SYGVKD. The CDR3 sequence is CAISGLAGESGEQYF. The CDR3 DNA sequence: TGTGCCATCTCTGGACTAGCGGGAGAAAGCGGCGAGCAGTACTTC.

The chain links TRBV7-2 to TRBJ2-5; tentative D call: TRBD1 (6 bases). The assigned J gene may be wrong: the sequence end matches TRBJ2-1 better. The V gene's germline CDR1 is SGHTA and CDR2 FQGNSA. The CDR3 has 14 amino acids. The CDR3 DNA reads as TGTGCCAGCAGCTTCTCGGACAGAGCCAATGAGCAGTTCTTC. This translates into CASSFSDRANEQFF.

The sample holds a few counts of this clonotype. The chain joins TRBV10-3 to TRBJ1-1; possibly TRBD1 for D (6 bases). Germline CDR1 reads ENHRY; CDR2 reads SYGVKD. V shed 6 bases and J shed 5 bases, with 16 bases lying between them. This CDR3 has 14 residues. This chain's CDR3 is CAIRPTGGGTEAFF. CDR3 nucleotide sequence: TGTGCCATCAGACCCACGGGGGGCGGAACTGAAGCTTTCTTT.

The CDR3 DNA follows: TGTGCCAGCAGTAAACAGGGGTTCGGAAACACCATATATTTT. This gives the protein CASSKQGFGNTIYF. The chain employs TRBV2 and TRBJ1-3; TRBD1 matches 7 bases. The CDR3 spans 14 residues. Germline V gives CDR1 SNHLY, CDR2 FYNNEI. V lost 5 bases to trimming and J lost 4 bases; unmatched junction nucleotides: 5. The whole variable domain, remainder taken from reference TRBV2 and TRBJ1-3, is EPEVTQTPSHQVTQMGQEVILRCVPISNHLYFYWYRQILGQKVEFLVSFYNNEISEKSEIFDDQFSVERPDGSNFTLKIRSTKLEDSAMYFCASSKQGFGNTIYFGEGSWLTVV.

This chain joins TRBV29-1 and TRBJ2-3; possibly TRBD1 for D (7 bases). Germline CDR1 is SQVTM and CDR2 is ANQGSEA. Trimming removed 4 bases at V and 8 bases at J, with 13 bases between. CDR3 length: 12 amino acids. CDR3 amino acids: CSVVRGRGTQYF. CDR3 bases: TGCAGCGTTGTAAGGGGGCGGGGTACGCAGTATTTT.

This clonotype came up a few times. As DNA, the CDR3 is TGTGCCAGCTCACCAACCCAGGTCTCGAACACCGGGGAGCTGTTTTTT. Translating it yields CASSPTQVSNTGELFF. The gene calls are TRBV18 and TRBJ2-2; D unclear. In germline, CDR1 is KGHSH, CDR2 LQKENI. The V and J ends lost 2 bases and 0 bases respectively, with 10 bases between them. There are 16 residues in the CDR3.

The V gene is TRBV7-2, the J gene TRBJ2-7; D unresolved. The CDR3 sequence is 15 residues long. V shed 0 bases and J shed 0 bases, with 9 bases lying between them. Per germline, CDR1 SGHTA and CDR2 FQGNSA. CDR3 sequence: CASSLAWVSSYEQYF. CDR3 DNA: TGTGCCAGCAGCTTAGCGTGGGTTTCCTCCTACGAGCAGTACTTC.

V usage is TRBV10-3 and J usage is TRBJ2-7; D not resolved. The V gene lost 0 bases and the J gene lost 4 bases, with 10 bases spanning the gap. In germline, CDR1 is ENHRY, CDR2 SYGVKD. The CDR3 covers 14 residues. DNA of the CDR3: TGTGCCATCAGTGAGTCCGGACCGACATACGAGCAGTACTTC. Translating gives CAISESGPTYEQYF.

The gene calls are TRBV29-1 and TRBJ2-3; tentatively, D is TRBD2 (6 bases). The V gene lost 6 bases and the J gene lost 4 bases, with 17 bases spanning the gap. CDR3 size: 14 residues. The germline CDR1 and CDR2 sequences are SQVTM and ANQGSEA. The CDR3 sequence is CSVSAGLTPDTQYF. The CDR3, as DNA: TGCAGCGTCTCAGCGGGTCTGACCCCAGATACGCAGTATTTT.

This clonotype was seen more than once but under ten times. The chain employs TRBV6-5 and TRBJ1-4; tentatively, D is TRBD1 (5 bases). The V and J ends lost 6 bases and 7 bases respectively, with 18 bases between them. Per the germline V gene, CDR1 is MNHEY and CDR2 is SVGAGI. The CDR3 extends over 15 amino acids. The CDR3 region is CASSPDRTGAEKLFF. Here the CDR3 DNA reads TGTGCCAGCAGCCCTGACCGAACAGGAGCTGAAAAACTGTTTTTT.

This clonotype appeared many times. CDR3 region: CSATGLAGGETQYF. The CDR3 bases are TGCAGTGCCACTGGACTAGCGGGAGGGGAGACCCAGTACTTC. This chain links TRBV20-1 with TRBJ2-5; 15 nucleotides line up with TRBD2. The CDR3 is made up of 14 amino acids. Germline-derived CDR1 and CDR2 are DFQATT and SNEGSKA (reference sequence). The V and J ends lost 6 bases and 5 bases, in that order; junction bases with no gene match: 4.

This clonotype was seen a handful of times. The chain links TRBV4-2 to TRBJ2-5, with D possibly called TRBD1 or TRBD2 (5 bases each). The CDR3 length is 14 residues. Germline V gene lookup returns CDR1 LGHNA and CDR2 YNFKEQ. V shed 0 bases and J shed 7 bases, with 12 bases lying between them. The DNA of the CDR3 is TGTGCCAGCAGCCAAGATGGGACCTCCGGGACCCAGTACTTC. This translates into CASSQDGTSGTQYF.

The sample holds a few counts of this clonotype. J is TRBJ1-2 and V is TRBV20-1; no clear D gene. V was clipped by 4 bases and J by 0 bases, with 3 bases between them. The germline V gene encodes CDR1 DFQATT and CDR2 SNEGSKA (reference sequence). The CDR3 loop spans 11 amino acids. CDR3: CSAKANYGYTF. In DNA, the CDR3 is TGCAGTGCTAAAGCTAACTATGGCTACACCTTC.

This clonotype has only a few counts. As DNA, the CDR3 is TGTGCCAGTAGCATCCCGACGGAGGTCTCTGGGGCCAACGTCCTGACTTTC. Protein product: CASSIPTEVSGANVLTF. The genes are TRBV19 and TRBJ2-6; tentatively, D is TRBD2 (5 bases). V shed 6 bases and J shed 0 bases, with 15 bases lying between them. This CDR3 region has 17 residues. Germline V gives CDR1 LNHDA, CDR2 SQIVND (reference sequence).

This clonotype showed up just a few times. The genes are TRBV4-3 and TRBJ2-2; 7 bases match TRBD2. The germline gives CDR1 LGHNA, CDR2 YSLEER. This CDR3 has 14 amino acids. V shed 6 bases and J 1 base; nucleotides not matched to a gene: 2. The CDR3: CASRRGGNTGELFF. DNA for the CDR3: TGCGCCAGCAGACGCGGGGGGAACACCGGGGAGCTGTTTTTT.

Regarding this clonotype: One junction end does not reproduce the germline sequence, and a read error may be involved. The chain is built from TRBV5-1 and TRBJ2-1; D remains unclear. CDR3 length equals 15 residues. The germline V gene encodes CDR1 SGHRS and CDR2 YFSETQ. CDR3 DNA: TGCGCCAGCAGCTTGGAAGGCCGATCGGGCGAGACCCAGCACTTC. Translating it yields CASSLEGRSGETQHF.

This clonotype was counted between two and nine times. The rearrangement links TRBV5-1 to TRBJ1-1, with D possibly matching TRBD1 (5 bases). The CDR3 runs to 13 residues. V lost 4 bases and J lost 3, with 10 bases in between. Per the germline V gene, CDR1 is SGHRS and CDR2 is YFSETQ. The CDR3 DNA follows: TGCGCCAGCAGCCGCGGGGGGTACACTGAAGCTTTCTTT. It translates to CASSRGGYTEAFF.

This clonotype was picked up a small number of times. J is TRBJ2-7 and V is TRBV15; weak D call: TRBD2 (5 bases). V lost 0 bases and J 5 bases, leaving 20 bases between the germline ends. The CDR3 is 17 residues long. CDR1 and CDR2 (germline): LNHNV, YYDKDF (reference sequence). CDR3 coding DNA: TGTGCCACCAGCAGAGATAGGGCTTTGGGGAGTTCCCACGAGCAGTACTTC. It is translated as CATSRDRALGSSHEQYF.

The sample holds a few counts of this clonotype. The chain joins TRBV28 to TRBJ1-1; a weak D match, TRBD1 (5 bases). Trimming left V 5 bases short and J 0 bases short, with 13 bases between. This CDR3 spans 15 amino acids. The V gene's germline CDR1 is MDHEN and CDR2 SYDVKM. CDR3: CASSTPGRMNTEAFF. In DNA form, the CDR3 reads TGTGCCAGCAGTACCCCGGGACGGATGAACACTGAAGCTTTCTTT.